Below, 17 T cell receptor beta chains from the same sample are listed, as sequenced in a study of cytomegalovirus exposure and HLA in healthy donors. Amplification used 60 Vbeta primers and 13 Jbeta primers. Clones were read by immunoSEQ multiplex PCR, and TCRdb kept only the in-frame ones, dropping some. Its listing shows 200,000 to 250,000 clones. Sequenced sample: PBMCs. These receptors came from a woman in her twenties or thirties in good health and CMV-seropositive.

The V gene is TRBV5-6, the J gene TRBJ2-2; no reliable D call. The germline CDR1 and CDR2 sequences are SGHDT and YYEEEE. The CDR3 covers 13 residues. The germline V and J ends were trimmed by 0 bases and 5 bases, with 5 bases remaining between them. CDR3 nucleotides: TGTGCCAGCAGCTTGGCCCCTACCGGGGAGCTGTTTTTT. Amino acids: CASSLAPTGELFF.

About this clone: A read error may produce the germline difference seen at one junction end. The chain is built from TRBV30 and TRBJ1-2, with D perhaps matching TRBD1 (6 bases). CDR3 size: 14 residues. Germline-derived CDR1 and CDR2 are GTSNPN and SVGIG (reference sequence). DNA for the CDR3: TGTGCCTGGAGTTTTATAGGGGGGGGCTATGGCTGCACCTTC. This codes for CAWSFIGGGYGCTF.

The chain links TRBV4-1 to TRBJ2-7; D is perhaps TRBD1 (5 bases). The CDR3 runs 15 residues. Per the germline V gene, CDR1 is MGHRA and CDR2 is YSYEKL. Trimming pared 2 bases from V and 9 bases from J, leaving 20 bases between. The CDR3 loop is CASSQSLGANNPQYF. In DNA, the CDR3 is TGCGCCAGCAGCCAATCTTTAGGGGCAAACAACCCGCAGTACTTC.

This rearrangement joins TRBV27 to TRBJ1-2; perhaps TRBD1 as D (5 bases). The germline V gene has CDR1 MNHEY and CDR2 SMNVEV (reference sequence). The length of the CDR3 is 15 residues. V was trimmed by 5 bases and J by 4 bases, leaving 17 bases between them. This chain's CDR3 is CASSRGGRTLYGYTF. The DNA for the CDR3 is TGTGCCAGCAGTCGGGGGGGACGGACCCTCTATGGCTACACCTTC.

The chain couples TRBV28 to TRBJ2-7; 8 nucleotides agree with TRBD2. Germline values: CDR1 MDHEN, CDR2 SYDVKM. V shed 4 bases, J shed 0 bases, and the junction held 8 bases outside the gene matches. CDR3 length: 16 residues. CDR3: CASSSSVGRASYEQYF. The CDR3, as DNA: TGTGCCAGCAGTTCATCCGTCGGGAGGGCCTCCTACGAGCAGTACTTC.

CDR3: CASSPRERGGPGTQYF. The DNA for the CDR3 is TGTGCCAGCTCACCACGGGAGCGGGGGGGCCCAGGTACGCAGTATTTT. The chain couples TRBV18 to TRBJ2-3; 10 bases are a match to TRBD2. This CDR3 spans 16 amino acids. Germline V gene lookup returns CDR1 KGHSH and CDR2 LQKENI. The V segment lost 1 base and the J segment 8 bases; nucleotides outside the gene matches: 9.

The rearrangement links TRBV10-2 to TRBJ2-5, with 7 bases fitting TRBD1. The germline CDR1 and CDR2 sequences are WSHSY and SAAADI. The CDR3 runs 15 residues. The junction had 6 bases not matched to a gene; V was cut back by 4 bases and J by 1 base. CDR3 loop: CASSGAAGGQETQYF. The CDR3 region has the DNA TGCGCCAGCAGTGGGGCTGCAGGGGGCCAAGAGACCCAGTACTTC.

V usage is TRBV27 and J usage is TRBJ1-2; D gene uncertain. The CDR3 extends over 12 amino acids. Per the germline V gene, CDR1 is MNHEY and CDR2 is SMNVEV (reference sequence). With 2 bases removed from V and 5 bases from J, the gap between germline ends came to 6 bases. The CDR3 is CASSLRGYGYTF. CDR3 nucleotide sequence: TGTGCCAGCAGTTTAAGAGGGTATGGCTACACCTTC.

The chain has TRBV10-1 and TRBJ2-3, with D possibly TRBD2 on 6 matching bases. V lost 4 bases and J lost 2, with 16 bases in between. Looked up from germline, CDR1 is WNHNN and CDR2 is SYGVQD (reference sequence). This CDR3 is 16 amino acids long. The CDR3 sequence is CASSVGRRGVTDTQYF. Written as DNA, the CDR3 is TGCGCCAGCAGTGTTGGGCGGCGCGGGGTCACAGATACGCAGTATTTT.

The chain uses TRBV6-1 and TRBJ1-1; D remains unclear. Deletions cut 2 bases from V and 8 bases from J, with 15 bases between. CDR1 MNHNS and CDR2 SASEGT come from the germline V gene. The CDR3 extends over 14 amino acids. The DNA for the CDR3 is TGTGCCAGCAGTGAAATAGGCTCGAGGGCAGAAGCTTTCTTT. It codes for CASSEIGSRAEAFF.

The DNA of the CDR3 is TGTGCCAGCAGTTTTCCCGGGGATAGCACAGATACGCAGTATTTT. Its protein product is CASSFPGDSTDTQYF. This sequence joins TRBV28 and TRBJ2-3, with TRBD2 as a possible D gene (5 bases). Trimming shortened V by 3 bases and J by 0 bases, and 10 bases separated the two germline ends. CDR3 length equals 15 residues. The germline V gene encodes CDR1 MDHEN and CDR2 SYDVKM.

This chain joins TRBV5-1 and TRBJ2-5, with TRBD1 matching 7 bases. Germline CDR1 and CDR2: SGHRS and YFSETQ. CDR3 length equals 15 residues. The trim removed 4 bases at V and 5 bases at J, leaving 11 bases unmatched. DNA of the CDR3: TGCGCCAGCAGCCACCGACAGGGAATGAGGGAGACCCAGTACTTC. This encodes CASSHRQGMRETQYF.

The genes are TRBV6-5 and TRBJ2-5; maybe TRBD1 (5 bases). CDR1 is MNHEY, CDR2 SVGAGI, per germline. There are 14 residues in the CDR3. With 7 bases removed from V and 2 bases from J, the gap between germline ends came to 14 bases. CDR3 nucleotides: TGTGCCAGCAAAGGGGCCGCGACTCAAGAGACCCAGTACTTC. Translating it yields CASKGAATQETQYF.

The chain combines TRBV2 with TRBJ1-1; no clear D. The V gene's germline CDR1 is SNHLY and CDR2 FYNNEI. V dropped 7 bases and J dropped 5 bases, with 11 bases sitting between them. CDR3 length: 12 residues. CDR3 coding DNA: TGTGCCAGCACCCGGACTGGAACTGAAGCTTTCTTT. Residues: CASTRTGTEAFF.

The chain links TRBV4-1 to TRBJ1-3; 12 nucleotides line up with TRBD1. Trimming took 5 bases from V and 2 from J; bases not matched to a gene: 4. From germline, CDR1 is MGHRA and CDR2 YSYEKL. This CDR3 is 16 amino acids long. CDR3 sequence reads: CASSEGQGATGNTIYF. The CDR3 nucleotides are TGCGCCAGCAGCGAGGGACAGGGGGCGACTGGAAACACCATATATTTT.

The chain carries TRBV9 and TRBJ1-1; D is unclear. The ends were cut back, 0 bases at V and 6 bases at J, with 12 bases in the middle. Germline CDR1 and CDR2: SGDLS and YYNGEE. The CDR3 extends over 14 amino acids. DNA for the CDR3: TGTGCCAGCAGCGTAGTAACGGGAAACGCTGAAGCTTTCTTT. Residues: CASSVVTGNAEAFF.

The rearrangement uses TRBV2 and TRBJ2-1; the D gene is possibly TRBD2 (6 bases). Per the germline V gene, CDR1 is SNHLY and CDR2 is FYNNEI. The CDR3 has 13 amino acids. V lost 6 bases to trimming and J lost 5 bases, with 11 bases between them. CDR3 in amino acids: CASRTRAHNEQFF. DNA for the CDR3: TGTGCCAGCAGGACTAGGGCCCACAATGAGCAGTTCTTC. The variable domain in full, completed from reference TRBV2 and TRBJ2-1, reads EPEVTQTPSHQVTQMGQEVILRCVPISNHLYFYWYRQILGQKVEFLVSFYNNEISEKSEIFDDQFSVERPDGSNFTLKIRSTKLEDSAMYFCASRTRAHNEQFFGPGTRLTVL.